The T cell receptor beta chain under discussion was sequenced for a study of vaccination and CD4 T cells after COVID-19. Study at large: The convalescents included six males and four females, and among them two were Hispanic while seven were Caucasian.

Sequence data for DNA of cultured CD4+ T cells were generated by the Oncomine TCR Beta short-read assay. TCRdb independently ran MiXCR on the PCR reads; one entry per CDR3 protein. The table shows 15,000 to 20,000 distinct CDR3 sequences, with roughly 29% occurring only once. Overall study findings and caveats: The study sampled relatively few convalescent patients and omitted early post-infection timepoints. The appearance of a median roughly 90% of reactive clones in convalescent patients occurred only post-vaccination.

The V end was cut by 6 bases, the J end by 3 bases, with 11 bases between. CDR1 is SNHLY, CDR2 FYNNEI, per germline. The CDR3 is 14 amino acids. This clonotype was seen only a few times. Its antigen is unidentified. Treatment of the sample: roughly 10-day PBMC culture with coronavirus spike peptide pools or control peptides (ViraFEST assay). PBMCs, plated at 2 million to 2.5 million per well, were grown in the presence of roughly 9.2 IU/ml IL-2 and approximately 10 ug/ml peptide pools. The chain is built from TRBV2 and TRBJ2-2; D remains unclear. This clonotype was obtained from a human donor with COVID-19. The source material was cultured CD4+ T cells from blood. CDR3 nucleotides: TGTGCCAGCAGGCCTACACGGGACACCGGGGAGCTGTTTTTT. This gives the protein CASRPTRDTGELFF. Full variable domain (outside the CDR3, taken from reference TRBV2 and TRBJ2-2): EPEVTQTPSHQVTQMGQEVILRCVPISNHLYFYWYRQILGQKVEFLVSFYNNEISEKSEIFDDQFSVERPDGSNFTLKIRSTKLEDSAMYFCASRPTRDTGELFFGEGSRLTVL.